Included here is one T cell receptor beta chain sequence, with context. Antigen unknown. V lost 8 bases to trimming and J lost 5 bases, with 9 bases between them. Germline V gene sequence: CDR1 SEHNR, CDR2 FQNEAQ (reference sequence). The CDR3 totals 11 residues. The record originates from a study of PD-1 blockade in classical Hodgkin lymphoma. Overall study findings and caveats: Healthy donors were reported to have higher baseline TCR diversity than newly diagnosed patients. No one has yet defined what causes the repertoire differences, which may be disease activity or prior therapy.

Method: immunoSEQ multiplex PCR; TCRdb's copy keeps in-frame clones and lacks some. The sample records about 30,000 clones, around 90% being singletons. Stated time point: newly diagnosed, previously untreated cHL patient sample. Negative magnetic selection isolated CD4+ T cells from thawed PBMCs. PBMCs representing newly diagnosed, untreated classical Hodgkin lymphoma functioned as the comparison. Sequences were obtained from CD4+ T cells from blood. This clonotype was obtained from a human donor with classical Hodgkin lymphoma. V usage is TRBV7-9 and J usage is TRBJ2-5; TRBD2 might be the D (5 bases). The CDR3 region is CASGLAETQYF. The CDR3 coding sequence is TGTGCCAGCGGCCTAGCTGAGACCCAGTACTTC.